A selection of T cell receptor beta chains follows, all from one sample in a study of sequential checkpoint blockade in melanoma. Generated by immunoSEQ multiplex PCR, the TCRdb table keeps only in-frame clones and is missing some. Of 9,500 to 15,000 clones in the sample, roughly 80% were seen once. The sequencing here drew on CD8+ T cells sorted from blood (inferred from file names), taken from a patient given nivolumab and ipilimumab in sequence. The receptor source for this set is a human donor with melanoma. Both conserved end residues are part of each CDR3. A D gene is named only where the DNA matches it firmly. Rows give clone size only sometimes, using once, few, many, or a class for an expanded clone.

abundance	v_gene	j_gene	d_gene	CDR3aa	CDR3nt
NA	TRBV27	TRBJ1-5	TRBD1	CASSGTWTGPNQPQHF	TGTGCCAGCAGTGGCACATGGACAGGGCCAAATCAGCCCCAGCATTTT
NA	TRBV2	TRBJ2-3	NA	CATPGQSTDTQYF	TGTGCCACCCCGGGTCAATCAACAGATACGCAGTATTTT
few	TRBV19	TRBJ2-7	TRBD2	CASSAGLAYEQYF	TGTGCCAGTAGTGCGGGACTAGCTTACGAGCAGTACTTC
NA	TRBV29-1	TRBJ2-7	TRBD1	CSVVDRVVYEQYF	TGCAGCGTTGTGGACAGGGTGGTCTACGAGCAGTACTTC
NA	TRBV9	TRBJ2-5	TRBD2	CASSPGLGKETQYF	TGTGCCAGCAGCCCGGGACTAGGCAAAGAGACCCAGTACTTC
NA	TRBV27	TRBJ1-5	NA	CASSFRGNQPQHF	TGTGCCAGCAGTTTCAGGGGCAATCAGCCCCAGCATTTT
NA	TRBV7-9	TRBJ2-1	NA	CASSTSGTTSYNEQFF	TGTGCCAGCAGCACCTCCGGGACAACCTCCTACAATGAGCAGTTCTTC
NA	TRBV4-3	TRBJ1-6	TRBD1	CASSHYGQGEPLHF	TGCGCCAGCAGCCACTACGGACAGGGAGAACCCCTCCACTTT
NA	TRBV28	TRBJ2-3	TRBD2	CASSLGAYSGGLIDTQYF	TGTGCCAGCAGTTTAGGGGCCTATAGCGGGGGGCTTATAGATACGCAGTATTTT
NA	TRBV4-3	TRBJ1-1	NA	CASSQDRTNTEAFF	TGCGCCAGCAGCCAAGATCGTACTAACACTGAAGCTTTCTTT
NA	TRBV27	TRBJ2-7	TRBD1	CASSLRTGFGEQYF	TGTGCCAGCAGTCTACGGACAGGGTTCGGCGAGCAGTACTTC
NA	TRBV19	TRBJ2-1	NA	CASSVNRESSYNEQFF	TGTGCCAGTAGTGTTAACAGGGAAAGCTCCTACAATGAGCAGTTCTTC
NA	TRBV21-1	TRBJ2-5	NA	CASSKRWLAGVKTQYF	TGTGCCAGCAGCAAAAGGTGGCTAGCGGGGGTCAAGACCCAGTACTTC
NA	TRBV6-5	TRBJ2-1	NA	CASSYLDSSYNEQFF	TGTGCCAGCAGTTACCTGGACAGTTCCTACAATGAGCAGTTCTTC
NA	TRBV9	TRBJ1-6	NA	CASSGPNSPLHF	TGTGCCAGCAGCGGGCCGAATTCACCCCTCCACTTT
NA	TRBV7-9	TRBJ2-5	TRBD1	CASSGQGQETQYF	TGTGCCAGCAGCGGACAGGGGCAAGAGACCCAGTACTTC
few	TRBV5-6	TRBJ2-1	TRBD2	CASSLVFGSGGSYNEQFF	TGTGCCAGCAGCTTAGTTTTTGGTAGCGGGGGCTCCTACAATGAGCAGTTCTTC
NA	TRBV7-6	TRBJ2-3	TRBD1	CASSFLGDRVTDTQYF	TGTGCCAGCAGCTTTTTAGGGGACAGGGTAACAGATACGCAGTATTTT
NA	TRBV7-8	TRBJ1-1	TRBD1	CASSLRGTGAFDPEAFF	TGTGCCAGCAGTTTAAGGGGGACAGGGGCCTTTGACCCTGAAGCTTTCTTT
NA	TRBV7-9	TRBJ1-2	NA	CASRQVGGGSRYGYTF	TGTGCCAGCAGACAAGTGGGGGGGGGCTCTAGGTATGGCTACACCTTC
NA	TRBV4-1	TRBJ2-2	NA	CASSQETERELFF	TGCGCCAGCAGCCAAGAGACAGAGAGGGAGCTGTTTTTT
NA	TRBV23-1	TRBJ2-5	TRBD1	CASSQGIQGYQETQYF	TGCGCCAGCAGTCAAGGGATACAGGGGTACCAAGAGACCCAGTACTTC
once	TRBV5-6	TRBJ1-2	NA	CASSLDWRRVYGYTF	TGTGCCAGCAGCTTGGACTGGAGAAGAGTCTATGGCTACACCTTC
NA	TRBV19	TRBJ2-1	TRBD1	CASSRDRTSSYNEQFF	TGTGCCAGTAGCAGGGACAGGACGAGCTCCTACAATGAGCAGTTCTTC
once	TRBV25-1	TRBJ2-1	TRBD1	CASSPGQGVYNEQFF	TGTGCCAGCAGCCCGGGACAGGGAGTCTACAATGAGCAGTTCTTC
NA	TRBV7-2	TRBJ2-5	TRBD1	CASSPARQGSLQETQYF	TGTGCCAGCAGCCCCGCTCGACAGGGTTCCCTCCAAGAGACCCAGTACTTC
NA	TRBV7-9	TRBJ2-7	NA	CASSYPLADTYEQYF	TGTGCCAGCAGCTACCCCCTGGCAGATACCTACGAGCAGTACTTC
NA	TRBV29-1	TRBJ1-2	NA	CSVEDHSPQYGYGYTF	TGCAGCGTTGAAGACCACAGTCCCCAATATGGGTATGGCTACACCTTC
NA	TRBV4-1	TRBJ2-7	NA	CASSQDLGYEQYF	TGCGCCAGCAGCCAAGATCTCGGCTACGAGCAGTACTTC
NA	TRBV7-9	TRBJ1-2	TRBD1	CASSSREGGPNYGYTF	TGTGCCAGCAGCTCACGGGAAGGGGGCCCTAACTATGGCTACACCTTC
few	TRBV19	TRBJ1-3	NA	CASSTNTGVGNTIYF	TGTGCCAGTAGTACCAATACAGGAGTTGGAAACACCATATATTTT
NA	TRBV28	TRBJ2-2	TRBD1	CASFGTGMSPGELFF	TGTGCCAGCTTCGGGACAGGGATGTCTCCCGGGGAGCTGTTTTTT
NA	TRBV29-1	TRBJ2-7	TRBD2	CSVRSGGSSYEQYF	TGCAGCGTTCGGTCGGGGGGAAGCTCCTACGAGCAGTACTTC
NA	TRBV29-1	TRBJ1-1	NA	CSVLTPNTEAFF	TGCAGCGTCTTAACACCGAACACTGAAGCTTTCTTT
few	TRBV7-9	TRBJ2-7	NA	CASSSKLEQYF	TGTGCCAGCAGCTCCAAGCTCGAGCAGTACTTC
few	TRBV19	TRBJ2-7	TRBD2	CASSIGTSGGHYEQYF	TGTGCCAGTAGTATAGGGACTAGCGGGGGACACTACGAGCAGTACTTC
NA	TRBV4-2	TRBJ2-1	TRBD2	CASSKGLAGNEQFF	TGTGCCAGCAGCAAGGGACTAGCGGGCAATGAGCAGTTCTTC
NA	TRBV6-6	TRBJ1-1	NA	CASSSTGTLNTEAFF	TGTGCCAGCAGTTCGACCGGGACACTGAACACTGAAGCTTTCTTT
NA	TRBV9	TRBJ2-5	TRBD2	CASSVGSSGGRETQYF	TGTGCCAGCAGCGTAGGTTCTAGCGGGGGGAGGGAGACCCAGTACTTC
NA	TRBV7-2	TRBJ2-7	TRBD2	CASSLWGSSGGYEQYF	TGTGCCAGCAGCTTATGGGGGTCTAGCGGGGGGTACGAGCAGTACTTC
NA	TRBV6-9	TRBJ2-7	TRBD2	CASSLGTSGGSYEQYF	TGTGCCAGCAGTTTAGGGACTAGCGGGGGCTCCTACGAGCAGTACTTC
NA	TRBV27	TRBJ1-2	NA	CASSSGVLGGYTF	TGTGCCAGCAGTTCCGGGGTTTTGGGGGGCTACACCTTC
once	TRBV5-4	TRBJ2-1	NA	CASSLGGSSYNEQFF	TGTGCCAGCAGCTTGGGCGGCAGCTCCTACAATGAGCAGTTCTTC
NA	TRBV14	TRBJ2-5	NA	CASSQGRGSRKTQYF	TGTGCCAGCAGCCAAGGGCGGGGCTCGAGAAAGACCCAGTACTTC
NA	TRBV6-5	TRBJ2-3	NA	CASSYGRWSTDTQYF	TGTGCCAGCAGTTACGGGAGATGGAGCACAGATACGCAGTATTTT
NA	TRBV5-8	TRBJ2-7	TRBD1	CASSQDPTGGNEQYF	TGCGCCAGCAGCCAAGACCCGACAGGGGGCAACGAGCAGTACTTC
NA	TRBV28	TRBJ2-5	TRBD2	CASSFTLAGEQETQYF	TGTGCCAGCAGTTTCACACTAGCGGGGGAACAAGAGACCCAGTACTTC
once	TRBV6-5	TRBJ1-2	NA	CASKAPEVYGYTF	TGTGCCAGCAAGGCGCCGGAGGTCTATGGCTACACCTTC
NA	TRBV9	TRBJ2-1	TRBD2	CASSVGLAGGSNEQFF	TGTGCCAGCAGCGTAGGACTAGCGGGGGGGTCGAATGAGCAGTTCTTC
NA	TRBV7-2	TRBJ2-7	NA	CASSINPGQISEQYF	TGTGCCAGCAGCATTAACCCCGGACAGATCAGCGAGCAGTACTTC
few	TRBV6-1	TRBJ2-7	NA	CASSDPGTTYEQYF	TGTGCCAGCAGTGACCCGGGGACAACCTACGAGCAGTACTTC